This TCR beta chain was identified during a study of Ad26.COV2.S vaccination and SARS-CoV-2 variants. This CDR3 is 14 amino acids long. Germline V lookup: CDR1 SGHDT, CDR2 YYEEEE. The junction had 5 bases not matched to a gene; V was cut back by 4 bases and J by 3 bases. The treatment: about 20 received Ad26.COV2.S at low or high dose, single or two shots; about 5 received placebo; per-sample allocation not given. On day 63 after the first injection, vaccine and placebo recipients gave samples. A word on this clone: The same CDR3 arises from other DNA sequences in this sample as well.

Repertoires were generated with immunoSEQ multiplex PCR, while TCRdb's copy carries only in-frame clones and drops some. The sample has around 420,000 clones; roughly 90% are singletons. The specimen was peripheral blood, collected in a trial of Ad26.COV2.S vaccine versus placebo. The chain has TRBV5-6 and TRBJ2-7; 9 nucleotides agree with TRBD1. The source is a person between 18 and 60 years old who received the Ad26.COV2.S COVID-19 vaccine or a placebo. CDR3 DNA: TGTGCCAGCAGCCCCGGGACAGGGTTCTACGAGCAGTACTTC. This gives the protein CASSPGTGFYEQYF.